The rows below give T cell receptor beta chains drawn from one sample of a study of cytomegalovirus exposure and HLA in healthy donors. TCRdb keeps only in-frame clones here, not all; method: immunoSEQ multiplex PCR. This table holds 180,000 or so clones, roughly 87% found once. The specimen sequenced was PBMCs. The receptors derive from a man aged 35-49 years in good health and CMV-seronegative. Both conserved end residues are part of each CDR3. A D gene is named only where the DNA matches it firmly. The listing skips clone size in some rows; elsewhere it reads once, few, many or a size class.

d_gene	abundance	j_gene	v_gene	CDR3aa	CDR3nt
.	.	TRBJ1-1	TRBV28	CASSVTGVNTEAFF	TGTGCCAGCAGTGTTACAGGTGTGAACACTGAAGCTTTCTTT
.	few	TRBJ2-2	TRBV12-5	CASGLRGTGELFF	TGTGCTAGTGGTTTACGCGGGACCGGGGAGCTGTTTTTT
.	.	TRBJ1-2	TRBV7-8	CASSYEFGTNLYYGYTF	TGTGCCAGCAGCTACGAATTCGGGACAAACCTTTACTATGGCTACACCTTC
TRBD2	.	TRBJ2-3	TRBV7-9	CASSLVAGGPWGTDTQYF	TGTGCCAGCAGCTTAGTAGCGGGAGGGCCCTGGGGCACAGATACGCAGTATTTT
.	.	TRBJ2-3	TRBV19	CASSNQGKGADTQYF	TGTGCCAGTAGTAACCAGGGTAAGGGGGCAGATACGCAGTATTTT
.	.	TRBJ2-1	TRBV4-3	CASSQLRDFPDWYNEQFF	TGCGCCAGCAGCCAATTGAGGGACTTTCCCGATTGGTACAATGAGCAGTTCTTC
TRBD1	.	TRBJ2-5	TRBV7-6	CASSSQGAGETQYF	TGTGCCAGCAGCTCGCAGGGGGCAGGAGAGACCCAGTACTTC
TRBD1	.	TRBJ1-5	TRBV28	CASYPRDRLNQPQHF	TGTGCCAGCTACCCCCGGGACAGGCTTAATCAGCCCCAGCATTTT
.	.	TRBJ2-6	TRBV18	CASSPQIPRPSLSGANVLTF	TGTGCCAGCTCACCCCAGATCCCCCGCCCATCGCTCTCTGGGGCCAACGTCCTGACTTTC
TRBD1	.	TRBJ1-2	TRBV7-8	CASTYRGLDYGYTF	TGTGCCAGCACTTACAGGGGGCTAGACTATGGCTACACCTTC
.	.	TRBJ2-3	TRBV27	CASSEWGSGKGDTQYF	TGTGCCAGCAGCGAGTGGGGCAGTGGTAAGGGAGATACGCAGTATTTT
.	.	TRBJ2-7	TRBV5-1	CASSLASMSYEQYF	TGCGCCAGCAGCTTGGCGAGTATGTCCTACGAGCAGTACTTC
TRBD1	.	TRBJ2-6	TRBV27	CASRGWGRQGVSGANVLTF	TGTGCCAGCAGGGGATGGGGGAGACAGGGGGTCTCTGGGGCCAACGTCCTGACTTTC
TRBD1	.	TRBJ2-7	TRBV5-5	CASSYQQGNYEQYF	TGTGCCAGCAGCTATCAACAGGGGAACTACGAGCAGTACTTC
.	.	TRBJ1-1	TRBV6-1	CASSDRTVGPTEAFF	TGTGCCAGCAGTGACCGGACAGTAGGACCCACTGAAGCTTTCTTT
TRBD1	.	TRBJ1-2	TRBV6-5	CATSQQGAREDGYTF	TGTGCCACCTCACAACAGGGGGCGCGTGAGGATGGCTACACCTTC
TRBD2	.	TRBJ2-5	TRBV5-1	CASSLAPRTSGWETQYF	TGCGCCAGCAGCTTGGCCCCAAGGACTAGCGGCTGGGAGACCCAGTACTTC
TRBD1	.	TRBJ1-1	TRBV10-3	CAISEWQGVTEAFF	TGTGCCATCAGTGAGTGGCAGGGGGTCACTGAAGCTTTCTTT
TRBD1	.	TRBJ2-7	TRBV18	CASSPSLGDRSSSYEQYF	TGTGCCAGCTCACCAAGTTTAGGGGACAGGTCAAGCTCCTACGAGCAGTACTTC
.	.	TRBJ1-4	TRBV27	CASSLFGRDREYEKLFF	TGTGCCAGCAGTTTGTTCGGGAGGGACCGGGAGTATGAAAAACTGTTTTTT
.	.	TRBJ2-2	TRBV11-2	CASSPRFTGELFF	TGTGCCAGCAGCCCCAGGTTCACCGGGGAGCTGTTTTTT
.	once	TRBJ2-5	TRBV7-3	CASSSSTRYQETQYF	TGTGCCAGCAGCTCCTCGACTAGGTACCAAGAGACCCAGTACTTC
TRBD1	few	TRBJ2-2	TRBV7-6	CASSYRAGGEKLFF	TGTGCCAGCAGCTATAGGGCAGGGGGCGAGAAGCTGTTTTTT
.	.	TRBJ1-1	TRBV7-2	CASSLNGRGGPAEAFF	TGTGCCAGCAGCTTAAACGGTAGGGGGGGCCCGGCTGAAGCTTTCTTT
TRBD2	.	TRBJ2-5	TRBV4-3	CASSRVLGGSSVQETQYF	TGCGCCAGCAGCCGCGTTCTCGGGGGGAGCTCAGTCCAAGAGACCCAGTACTTC
.	.	TRBJ2-1	TRBV6-1	CASSGGDRVYNEQFF	TGTGCCAGCAGCGGGGGGGACAGGGTGTACAATGAGCAGTTCTTC
.	.	TRBJ1-1	TRBV7-8	CASSLRPFPGTEAFF	TGTGCCAGCAGCTTACGGCCGTTTCCGGGCACTGAAGCTTTCTTT
TRBD2	.	TRBJ2-7	TRBV27	CASSPTSGSGLRTYEQYF	TGTGCCAGCAGTCCGACTAGCGGGAGTGGGTTGCGTACCTACGAGCAGTACTTC
.	once	TRBJ1-1	TRBV19	CASRSGKVNTEAFF	TGTGCCAGTAGGTCAGGGAAAGTGAACACTGAAGCTTTCTTT
TRBD2	.	TRBJ2-1	TRBV11-2	CASSLGNSGRGIDEQFF	TGTGCCAGCAGCTTAGGAAATAGCGGGAGGGGTATAGATGAGCAGTTCTTC
TRBD1	.	TRBJ1-2	TRBV4-3	CASSQARGQGFYGYTF	TGCGCCAGCAGCCAAGCACGGGGACAGGGCTTCTATGGCTACACCTTC